The source of this T cell receptor beta chain is a study of identical twins. TCRdb reprocessed the 5' RACE reads with MiXCR, giving one entry per CDR3 protein. The repertoire holds about 340,000 distinct CDR3 sequences, 8.5% to 10% seen once, with 8% to 10% in the top ten. This CDR3 is 13 amino acids long. Germline lookup yields CDR1 LGHDT and CDR2 YNNKEL (reference sequence). Trimming took off 4 bases at V and 6 bases at J, with 10 bases between the two ends. This clonotype was picked up a small number of times. The sample was naive T cells sorted from blood. The receptor's source is a woman aged 45-65 years in good health. V and J are TRBV3-1 and TRBJ2-1; tentative D call: TRBD1 (6 bases). CDR3 DNA: TGTGCCAGCAGCCTTCAGGGGTTCAATGAGCAGTTCTTC. As protein: CASSLQGFNEQFF.